Shown below are 7 T cell receptor beta chains from a single sample sequenced in a study of monozygotic twins with inflammatory bowel disease. TCRdb reprocessed the 5' RACE reads and reports one entry per CDR3 protein, with no DNA. Recorded for this sample: approximately 390,000 distinct CDR3 sequences. The sequencing input was blood. The receptors stem from a human donor with ulcerative colitis or Crohn's disease, or a healthy co-twin of an affected twin (not recorded which).

The rearrangement links TRBV5-1 to TRBJ2-5; TCRdb lists TRBD2, though no DNA is available to test this call. The germline V gene has CDR1 SGHRS and CDR2 YFSETQ. The CDR3 loop spans 14 amino acids. The CDR3 region is CASSYAGGKETQYF.

V gene TRBV29-1 combines with J gene TRBJ1-3. Germline V gene sequence: CDR1 SQVTM, CDR2 ANQGSEA. This CDR3 is 16 amino acids long. The CDR3 sequence: CRALEYRAFSGNTIYF. Based on the CDR3 plus reference TRBV29-1 and TRBJ1-3, the full variable domain is SAVISQKPSRDICQRGTSLTIQCQVDSQVTMMFWYRQQPGQSLTLIATANQGSEATYESGFVIDKFPISRPNLTFSTLTVSNMSPEDSSIYLCRALEYRAFSGNTIYFGEGSWLTVV.

The chain couples TRBV6-2 or TRBV6-3 to TRBJ2-1. Germline V lookup: CDR1 MNHEY, CDR2 SVGEGT. The length of the CDR3 is 13 residues. CDR3 in amino acids: CASNVGTYNEQFF.

The chain couples TRBV11-2 to TRBJ2-3; TCRdb returns TRBD2, unconfirmable since there is no DNA. The CDR3 length is 17 residues. CDR1 is SGHAT and CDR2 is FQNNGV in the germline V gene. CDR3 in amino acids: CASSVGTLAGGTDTQYF. The full variable domain, with the rest looked up from reference TRBV11-2 and TRBJ2-3, is EAGVAQSPRYKIIEKRQSVAFWCNPISGHATLYWYQQILGQGPKLLIQFQNNGVVDDSQLPKDRFSAERLKGVDSTLKIQPAKLEDSAVYLCASSVGTLAGGTDTQYFGPGTRLTVL.

The V call is TRBV30, the J call TRBJ1-4. Germline-derived CDR1 and CDR2 are GTSNPN and SVGIG (reference sequence). The CDR3 is 15 amino acids. The CDR3 here is CAWSGQQSTNEKLFF.

The chain employs TRBV14 and TRBJ2-5; TCRdb lists TRBD2, though no DNA is available to test this call. Germline V gives CDR1 SGHDN, CDR2 FVKESK. The CDR3 length is 14 residues. Here the CDR3 reads CASSPKGLAGTQYF.

The J gene is TRBJ2-7, the V gene TRBV5-5; there is no DNA to check the TCRdb D call of TRBD1. Germline V gene data show CDR1 as SGHKS and CDR2 as YYEKEE (reference sequence). The CDR3 is made up of 13 amino acids. This chain's CDR3 is CASSSRGFYEQYF.